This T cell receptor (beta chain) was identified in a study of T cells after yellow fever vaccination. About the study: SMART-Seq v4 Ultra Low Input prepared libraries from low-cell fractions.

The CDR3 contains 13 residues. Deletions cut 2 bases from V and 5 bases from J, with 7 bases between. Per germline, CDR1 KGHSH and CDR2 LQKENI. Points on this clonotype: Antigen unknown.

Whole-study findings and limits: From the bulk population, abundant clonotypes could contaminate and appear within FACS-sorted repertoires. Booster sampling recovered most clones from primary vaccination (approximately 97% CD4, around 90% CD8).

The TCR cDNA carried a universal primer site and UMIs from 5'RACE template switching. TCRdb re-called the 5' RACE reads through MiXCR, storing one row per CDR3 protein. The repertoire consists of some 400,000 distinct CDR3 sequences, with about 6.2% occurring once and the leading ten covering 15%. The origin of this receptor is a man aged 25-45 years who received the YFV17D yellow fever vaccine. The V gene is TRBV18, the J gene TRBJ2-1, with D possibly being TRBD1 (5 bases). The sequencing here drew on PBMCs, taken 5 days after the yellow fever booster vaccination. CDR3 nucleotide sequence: TGTGCCAGCTCACCAAGGGGCAACAATGAGCAGTTCTTC. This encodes CASSPRGNNEQFF.